This entry features one T cell receptor beta chain sequence. The antigen is undetermined. TCRdb's copy holds only in-frame clones and misses some; the assay was immunoSEQ multiplex PCR. This sample has roughly 73,000 clones, with around 88% found just once. This sample is drawn from a study of OX40 agonist ivuxolimab in advanced cancers. Study-level information: All patients had ivuxolimab intravenously every 2 weeks at 0.01 to 10 mg/kg. Study outcomes and limitations: Within 6 weeks, CD4+ and CD8+ blood T cells expanded clonally at 0.1 to 3.0 mg/kg. Some patients who did not respond also had low normalized T-cell clonal expansion.

Cycle 7 day 1, cycle 4 day 1, and baseline were the timepoints at which blood was sampled. The CDR3 loop spans 14 amino acids. V was shortened by 5 bases and J by 6 bases, with 14 bases between the two germline ends. Germline V gene data show CDR1 as SGHNT and CDR2 as YENEEA. This TCR derives from an adult with an advanced solid tumor such as melanoma, head and neck, liver or kidney cancer. The sequencing used CD4+ or CD8+ T cells sorted from blood, collected in a trial of the OX40 agonist ivuxolimab. This sequence joins TRBV11-3 and TRBJ2-1; weak D call: TRBD2 (6 bases). This chain's CDR3 is CASSLTGGPNEQFF. The CDR3 DNA reads TGTGCCAGCAGCCTTACCGGAGGGCCCAATGAGCAGTTCTTC.